Listed below are T cell receptor beta chains from one sample, sequenced in a study. TCRdb re-called the 5' RACE reads through MiXCR, storing one row per CDR3 protein. Of 7,100 or so distinct CDR3 sequences listed, around 70% were seen once; the top ten hold approximately 4.1%. Sequenced material: tumor-infiltrating Tregs sorted from the breast tumor. Receptors originate from a female donor with breast cancer. The CDR3 runs from the conserved cysteine through the conserved F or W. Clone size is shown for a subset of rows, as once, few, many or a class of expanded clone.

TRBJ1-5	TRBV4-2	.	CASSQGGQGKLQPQHF
TRBJ2-1	TRBV10-3	.	CAISARGGSDNPHNEQFF
TRBJ2-7	TRBV4-2	.	CASSQGTSGSPYEQYF
TRBJ2-5	TRBV6-5	.	CASSSSGLAVQETQYF
TRBJ1-2	TRBV12-3/TRBV12-4	.	CASSEARQSYGYTF
TRBJ1-6	TRBV20-1	.	CSARPDGNSPLHF
TRBJ2-7	TRBV10-3	.	CAISESSLNYEQYF
TRBJ2-1	TRBV5-1	.	CASRQAGPSSYNEQFF
TRBJ1-4	TRBV6-1	.	CASGLTNEKLFF
TRBJ1-5	TRBV20-1	.	CSARRGGDQPQHF
TRBJ1-2	TRBV12-3/TRBV12-4	few	CASSFGRFPLSGYTF
TRBJ1-2	TRBV5-1	.	CASSPQLQGNDGYTF
TRBJ1-2	TRBV20-1	once	CSATRQGEDGYTF
TRBJ2-5	TRBV29-1	.	CSVRGLARYQETQYF
TRBJ1-2	TRBV6-5	.	CASSPDALRGYTF
TRBJ2-1	TRBV6-5	.	CASSRTGLTYNEQFF
TRBJ2-5	TRBV11-3	.	CASSFGQGRETQYF
TRBJ2-7	TRBV20-1	once	CSAFFRQGAYEQYF
TRBJ1-5	TRBV2	.	CANTVGLFQPQHF
TRBJ2-5	TRBV7-7	.	CASSLRFGGPVRQGTQYF
TRBJ1-2	TRBV29-1	.	CSVGQGGTIGYTF
TRBJ2-2	TRBV7-6	.	CASSPGQVPGELFF
TRBJ2-7	TRBV11-3	few	CASRDYEQYF
TRBJ2-3	TRBV5-1	.	CASSSGTTTDTQYF
TRBJ1-1	TRBV20-1	once	CSARESTEAFF
TRBJ2-3	TRBV12-3/TRBV12-4	.	CASSFLGSTDTQYF
TRBJ2-3	TRBV7-7	.	CASSPTSGRDTQYF
TRBJ1-2	TRBV25-1	.	CASRGTGLNYGYTF
TRBJ2-7	TRBV9	.	CASSVVLGGEQYF
TRBJ2-1	TRBV4-1	.	CASSQPPLGQGPRVREGSVDEQFF
TRBJ2-4	TRBV12-3/TRBV12-4	.	CASSSGNRAKNIQYF
TRBJ2-1	TRBV3-1	.	CASSQVRGEQFF
TRBJ2-1	TRBV5-1	.	CASSSSSTSGEQFF
TRBJ2-7	TRBV6-1	.	CASSGVLSYEQYF
TRBJ1-5	TRBV2	.	CASSERGDSNQPQHF
TRBJ2-1	TRBV7-2	.	CASEGGRSNYNEQFF
TRBJ2-2	TRBV5-1	large	CASSQLPTGSGTGELFF
TRBJ2-7	TRBV28	.	CASSLPGTSGFYEQYF
TRBJ1-2	TRBV20-1	.	CSASMAPTLYGYTF
TRBJ2-1	TRBV29-1	.	CRVQVGGPYNEQFF
TRBJ1-2	TRBV6-5	once	CASSNQGAGGYTF
TRBJ2-3	TRBV29-1	few	CSVEGRKSGLSTDTQYF
TRBJ2-5	TRBV10-1	once	CASSENNQETQYF
TRBJ2-7	TRBV12-3/TRBV12-4	.	CATTRTGSYEQYF
TRBJ2-7	TRBV7-6	.	CASSLVQGTSYEQYF
TRBJ2-7	TRBV5-1	.	CASSLEAGRVYEQYF